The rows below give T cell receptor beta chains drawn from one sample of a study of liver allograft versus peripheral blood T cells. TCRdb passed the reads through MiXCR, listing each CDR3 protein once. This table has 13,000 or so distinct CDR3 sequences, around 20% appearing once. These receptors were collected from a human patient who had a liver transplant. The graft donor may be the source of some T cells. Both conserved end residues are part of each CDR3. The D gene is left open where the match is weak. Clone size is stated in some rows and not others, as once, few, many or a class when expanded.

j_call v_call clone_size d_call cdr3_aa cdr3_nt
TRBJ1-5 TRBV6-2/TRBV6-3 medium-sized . CASSYGWGGQPQHF TGTGCCAGCAGTTACGGATGGGGCGGTCAGCCCCAGCATTTT
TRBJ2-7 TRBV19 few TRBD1 CASRRGQEYTEQYF TGTGCCAGTAGGCGGGGACAGGAGTATACCGAGCAGTACTTC
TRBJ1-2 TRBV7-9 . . CASSLHREIPYGYTF TGTGCCAGCAGCCTTCACCGGGAGATCCCCTATGGCTACACCTTC
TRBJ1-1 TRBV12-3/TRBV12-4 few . CASSPVPGAFF TGTGCCAGCAGCCCAGTCCCGGGAGCTTTCTTT
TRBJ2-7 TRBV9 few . CASSVDAGSQYF TGTGCCAGCAGCGTAGACGCGGGATCCCAGTACTTC
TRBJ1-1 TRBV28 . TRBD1 CASGFPGQRSTEAFF TGTGCCAGCGGGTTCCCGGGACAGCGGTCCACTGAAGCTTTCTTT
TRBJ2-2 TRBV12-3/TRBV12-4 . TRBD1 CASVKTGATGELFF TGTGCCAGCGTCAAGACAGGGGCCACCGGGGAGCTGTTTTTT
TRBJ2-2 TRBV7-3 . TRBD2 CASSKLAGGNTGELFF TGTGCCAGCAGCAAGCTAGCGGGGGGAAACACCGGGGAGCTGTTTTTT
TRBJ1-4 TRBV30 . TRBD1 CAWSVQGAINEKLFF TGTGCCTGGAGCGTACAGGGGGCAATTAATGAAAAACTGTTTTTT
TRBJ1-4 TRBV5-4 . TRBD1 CASSTGGTAGEKLFF TGTGCCAGCAGCACAGGTGGGACAGCGGGTGAAAAACTGTTTTTT
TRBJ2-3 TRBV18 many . CASSLSPGGFTDTQYF TGTGCCAGCTCACTTTCCCCCGGCGGGTTCACAGATACGCAGTATTTT
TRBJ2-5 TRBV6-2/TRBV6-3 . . CASSLGGGGETQYF TGTGCCAGCAGTCTAGGGGGGGGAGGGGAGACCCAGTACTTC
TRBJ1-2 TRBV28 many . CASSGPLRGYTF TGTGCCAGCAGCGGACCCTTAAGGGGCTACACCTTC
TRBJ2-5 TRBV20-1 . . CSARVGLPQTQYF TGCAGTGCTAGAGTGGGGCTACCACAGACCCAGTACTTC
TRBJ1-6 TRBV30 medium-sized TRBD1 CAWRPPDREGSPLHF TGTGCCTGGAGGCCGCCGGACAGGGAAGGATCACCCCTCCACTTT
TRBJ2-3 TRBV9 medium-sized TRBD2 CASSVGSGRGTDTQYF TGTGCCAGCAGCGTAGGAAGCGGGAGGGGCACAGATACGCAGTATTTT
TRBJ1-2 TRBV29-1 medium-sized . CSVPGVLGGYTF TGCAGCGTCCCTGGGGTCTTGGGTGGCTACACCTTC
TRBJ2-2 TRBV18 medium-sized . CASSPLTVSTGELFF TGTGCCAGCTCACCCTTGACAGTCAGCACCGGGGAGCTGTTTTTT
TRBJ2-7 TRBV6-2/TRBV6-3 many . CASSTTPVGYEQYF TGTGCCAGCAGTACTACACCCGTCGGCTACGAGCAGTACTTC
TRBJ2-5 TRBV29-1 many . CSVARTDQETQYF TGCAGCGTTGCCCGGACAGACCAAGAGACCCAGTACTTC
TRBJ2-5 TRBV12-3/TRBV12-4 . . CASSGHPGTAGQETQYF TGTGCCAGCAGTGGTCATCCTGGGACCGCGGGCCAAGAGACCCAGTACTTC
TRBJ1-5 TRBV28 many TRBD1 CASSLRPGQARVQPQHF TGTGCCAGCAGTTTACGACCGGGACAGGCAAGGGTACAGCCCCAGCATTTT
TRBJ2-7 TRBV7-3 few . CASSRGPGQTYEQYF TGTGCCAGCAGCCGGGGGCCGGGACAAACCTACGAGCAGTACTTC
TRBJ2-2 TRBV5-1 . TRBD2 CASSFGLAGGGATGELFF TGCGCCAGCAGCTTCGGACTAGCGGGAGGAGGAGCGACCGGGGAGCTGTTTTTT
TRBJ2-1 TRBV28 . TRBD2 CASRSGGPYNEQFF TGTGCCAGCAGATCGGGGGGACCCTACAATGAGCAGTTCTTC
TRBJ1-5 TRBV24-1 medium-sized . CATSDGGMYQPQHF TGTGCCACCAGTGACGGAGGTATGTATCAGCCCCAGCATTTT
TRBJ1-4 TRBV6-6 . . CASSPRDVHNEKLFF TGTGCCAGCAGTCCCCGGGACGTTCATAATGAAAAACTGTTTTTT
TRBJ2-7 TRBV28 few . CASNQGPDEQYF TGTGCCAGCAACCAGGGGCCCGACGAGCAGTACTTC
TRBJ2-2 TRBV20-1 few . CSADGGQSNTGELFF TGCAGTGCGGACGGGGGCCAGTCGAACACCGGGGAGCTGTTTTTT
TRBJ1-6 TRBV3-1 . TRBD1 CASSQDQSGQTNSPLHF TGTGCCAGCAGCCAAGATCAATCGGGACAGACTAATTCACCCCTCCACTTT
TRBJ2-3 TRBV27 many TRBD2 CASIRGSGGAGAQYF TGTGCCAGCATAAGGGGTAGCGGGGGGGCCGGGGCGCAGTATTTT
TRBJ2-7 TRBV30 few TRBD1 CAWGRGYSAEQYF TGTGCCTGGGGCAGGGGGTATTCGGCCGAGCAGTACTTC
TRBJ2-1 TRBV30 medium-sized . CAWSASGLSSYNEQFF TGTGCCTGGAGCGCCTCGGGACTGAGCTCCTACAATGAGCAGTTCTTC
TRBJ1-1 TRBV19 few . CASTEQNTEAFF TGTGCCAGTACCGAACAGAACACTGAAGCTTTCTTT
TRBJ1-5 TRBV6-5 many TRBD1 CASRSGTGANQPQHF TGTGCCAGCAGATCCGGGACAGGGGCAAATCAGCCCCAGCATTTT
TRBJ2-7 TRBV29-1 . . CSVGLGGSTTDEQYF TGCAGCGTTGGCCTCGGAGGGTCCACCACCGACGAGCAGTACTTC
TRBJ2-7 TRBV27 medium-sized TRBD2 CASSYKTNLAGGGHEQYF TGTGCCAGCAGTTATAAGACAAACCTAGCGGGAGGGGGCCACGAGCAGTACTTC
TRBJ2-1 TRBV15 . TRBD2 CATSPWGLAGASSYNEQFF TGTGCCACCAGCCCTTGGGGACTAGCGGGGGCGAGCTCCTACAATGAGCAGTTCTTC
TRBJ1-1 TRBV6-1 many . CASSEQQNTEAFF TGTGCCAGCAGTGAACAACAGAACACTGAAGCTTTCTTT
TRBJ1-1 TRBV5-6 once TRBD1 CASSQGGGGRDTEAFF TGTGCCAGCAGCCAAGGAGGAGGGGGCAGGGACACTGAAGCTTTCTTT
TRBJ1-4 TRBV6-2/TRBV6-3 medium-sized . CASSYWPEGEKLFF TGTGCCAGCAGTTACTGGCCAGAAGGCGAAAAACTGTTTTTT
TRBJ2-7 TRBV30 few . CAWSYHEQYF TGTGCCTGGAGTTACCACGAGCAGTACTTC
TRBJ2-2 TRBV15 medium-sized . CATSRGGLTNTGELFF TGTGCCACCAGCAGAGGGGGACTTACGAACACCGGGGAGCTGTTTTTT
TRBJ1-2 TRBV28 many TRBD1 CASRTDRQGFGYTF TGTGCCAGCAGAACCGACCGACAGGGGTTTGGCTACACCTTC
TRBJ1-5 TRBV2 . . CASSEAQAYQPQHF TGTGCCAGCAGTGAAGCTCAGGCTTATCAGCCCCAGCATTTT